What follows are 30 T cell receptor beta chains derived from one specimen sequenced in a study of blood T cell repertoires in COVID-19 (dated by TCRdb to the early 2020s). To prepare the library, the immunoSEQ multiplex PCR assay was applied. TCRdb re-hosts the immuneACCESS table, in-frame sequences only. Its copies lack some clones; in the studies checked, an unresolved V gene accounts for under half of them, and the cause for the rest is not known. This sample has 200,000 to 250,000 clones in its table, and around 81% of those were observed once. Of the sample, 5.5% is held by the ten largest clones. The sequenced sample consisted of peripheral blood. The receptors derive from a woman between 65 and 79 years old with acute or convalescent COVID-19.

The gene calls are TRBV5-4 and TRBJ1-2; TRBD1 agrees at 7 bases. Unmatched junction bases numbered 3, after V lost 4 bases and J lost 3 bases. Looked up from germline, CDR1 is SGHNT and CDR2 is YYREEE (reference sequence). This CDR3 contains 13 residues. Here the CDR3 reads CASSPDRDYGYTF. CDR3 bases: TGTGCCAGCAGCCCTGACAGGGACTATGGCTACACCTTC.

The chain couples TRBV27 to TRBJ2-3; 8 bases are a match to TRBD2. J lost 2 bases, V lost 5 bases, and 12 bases had no gene match. This CDR3 comprises 17 residues. CDR1 and CDR2 from the germline V gene are MNHEY and SMNVEV (reference sequence). CDR3 nucleotide sequence: TGTGCCAGCAGTATACTCTCCCCTAGCGGGTCCACAGATACGCAGTATTTT. Its translation: CASSILSPSGSTDTQYF.

The rearrangement links TRBV7-3 to TRBJ2-2; 10 nucleotides line up with TRBD1. CDR3 size: 15 residues. The J segment lost 5 bases and the V segment lost 2 bases, leaving 2 bases of the junction unmatched. The germline gives CDR1 SGHTA, CDR2 FQGTGA. The CDR3 protein is CASSLGTGVTGELFF. The CDR3 nucleotides read TGTGCCAGCAGCTTAGGGACAGGGGTTACCGGGGAGCTGTTTTTT.

This chain links TRBV9 with TRBJ2-2; tentatively, D is TRBD2 (5 bases). The length of the CDR3 is 15 residues. Germline CDR1 is SGDLS and CDR2 is YYNGEE. The germline V and J ends were trimmed by 0 bases and 1 base, with 7 bases remaining between them. The CDR3 is CASSVGGWNTGELFF. CDR3 nucleotide sequence: TGTGCCAGCAGCGTAGGAGGGTGGAACACCGGGGAGCTGTTTTTT.

The V call is TRBV19, the J call TRBJ1-3, with TRBD1 identical over 8 bases. Germline lookup yields CDR1 LNHDA and CDR2 SQIVND (reference sequence). This CDR3 comprises 16 residues. V shed 7 bases and J 0 bases; nucleotides not matched to a gene: 8. The CDR3 bases are TGTGCCAGTACCGCCATAGACAGGGGCTCTGGAAACACCATATATTTT. Amino acids: CASTAIDRGSGNTIYF.

The chain carries TRBV4-1 and TRBJ2-7; no clear D. Germline V gene lookup returns CDR1 MGHRA and CDR2 YSYEKL. The CDR3 is 13 amino acids. With 1 base removed from V and 3 bases from J, the gap between germline ends came to 7 bases. The CDR3 DNA follows: TGCGCCAGCAGCCAAGCGTATCTCTACGAGCAGTACTTC. Translation: CASSQAYLYEQYF.

A single count supports this clone. The rearrangement links TRBV2 to TRBJ1-1, with TRBD1 identical over 8 bases. Germline V gene lookup returns CDR1 SNHLY and CDR2 FYNNEI. The V segment lost 7 bases and the J segment 4 bases; nucleotides outside the gene matches: 5. CDR3 length: 13 residues. The CDR3 spells CASTTGARTEAFF. The CDR3 DNA follows: TGTGCCAGCACGACAGGGGCCCGCACTGAAGCTTTCTTT.

The V and J genes are TRBV5-1 and TRBJ2-7, with 8 bases lining up with TRBD1. This CDR3 has 14 residues. Trimming removed 5 bases from V and 6 bases from J; junction bases left unmatched: 10. Germline loops: CDR1 SGHRS, CDR2 YFSETQ. The CDR3 nucleotides read TGCGCCAGCAGTTTGCAAGGACAGGGCTCCGAGCAGTACTTC. As protein: CASSLQGQGSEQYF.

The rearrangement uses TRBV6-6 and TRBJ2-7; 7 bases match TRBD2. CDR3 length equals 13 residues. CDR1 MNHNY and CDR2 SVGAGI come from the germline V gene (reference sequence). Unmatched junction bases numbered 1, after V lost 5 bases and J lost 0 bases. In DNA form, the CDR3 reads TGTGCCAGCAGTAGCGGGAACTCCTACGAGCAGTACTTC. Translation gives CASSSGNSYEQYF.

J is TRBJ2-3 and V is TRBV5-1, with 15 bases fitting TRBD2. CDR1 is SGHRS and CDR2 is YFSETQ in the germline V gene. The CDR3 covers 17 residues. J gave up 3 bases and V 3 bases, and 5 bases lay outside the gene matches. The CDR3 DNA reads TGCGCCAGCAGCTCCGGGACTAGCGGGAGGATTACAGATACGCAGTATTTT. Amino acid sequence: CASSSGTSGRITDTQYF.

This chain links TRBV28 with TRBJ1-1, with 12 bases matching TRBD1. CDR1 and CDR2 from the germline V gene are MDHEN and SYDVKM. CDR3 size: 13 residues. Germline trimming cut 11 bases from V and 1 base from J; bases unmatched to any gene: 2. The CDR3 DNA reads as TGTGCCGGGGACAGGGGGCCGAACACTGAAGCTTTCTTT. Its protein is CAGDRGPNTEAFF.

The chain links TRBV5-1 to TRBJ2-1; 8 bases map to TRBD1. The CDR3 extends over 15 amino acids. Germline assignment: CDR1 SGHRS and CDR2 YFSETQ. V shed 2 bases, J shed 3 bases, and the junction held 4 bases outside the gene matches. The CDR3 here is CASSLTGGGYNEQFF. CDR3 coding DNA: TGCGCCAGCAGCTTAACAGGGGGTGGCTACAATGAGCAGTTCTTC.

The gene calls are TRBV7-9 and TRBJ1-1; the D is unclear. CDR3 length: 15 residues. Between the trimmed V and J ends, which lost 1 base and 6 bases, there was a span of 15 bases. Germline V lookup: CDR1 SEHNR, CDR2 FQNEAQ (reference sequence). This chain's CDR3 is CASSLGSSRGSEAFF. The CDR3 DNA reads TGTGCCAGCAGCTTAGGGTCCAGTCGAGGGTCTGAAGCTTTCTTT.

This sequence joins TRBV5-1 and TRBJ2-7, with D perhaps matching TRBD1 (6 bases). Trimming stripped 4 bases from V and 0 bases from J, with 14 bases between. CDR3 length: 15 amino acids. The germline V gene encodes CDR1 SGHRS and CDR2 YFSETQ. Written as DNA, the CDR3 is TGCGCCAGCAGCCCTAAAGGGGGAAACTCCTACGAGCAGTACTTC. Translated, it gives CASSPKGGNSYEQYF.

There are a few counts of this clone. The chain couples TRBV11-1 to TRBJ2-5, with TRBD1 matching over 8 bases. The germline gives CDR1 SGHAT, CDR2 FQDESV (reference sequence). V shed 4 bases and J 4 bases; nucleotides not matched to a gene: 5. The CDR3 consists of 14 residues. The CDR3 region is CASSSGQAGETQYF. For the CDR3, the DNA is TGTGCCAGCAGCTCGGGACAGGCGGGAGAGACCCAGTACTTC.

The chain recombines TRBV3-1 (or the pseudogene TRBV3-2) with TRBJ1-2, with D uncertain. The CDR3 spans 15 residues. Trimming removed 0 bases from V and 4 bases from J, with 12 bases in between. The germline gives CDR1 LGHDT, CDR2 YNNKEL (reference sequence). CDR3 DNA: TGTGCCAGCAGCCAAGACAGCCGGGGAGGCTATGGCTACACCTTC. Protein product: CASSQDSRGGYGYTF.

V usage is TRBV18 and J usage is TRBJ2-1; TRBD2 agrees at 9 bases. This CDR3 spans 14 amino acids. Germline V CDR1 and CDR2: KGHSH, LQKENI. The J segment lost 5 bases and the V segment lost 4 bases, leaving 3 bases of the junction unmatched. The CDR3 coding sequence is TGTGCCAGCTCACTACTAGCGGGCCACAATGAGCAGTTCTTC. Amino acid sequence: CASSLLAGHNEQFF.

The rearrangement joins TRBV10-3 to TRBJ2-3, with 12 bases aligning to TRBD2. The germline V gene has CDR1 ENHRY and CDR2 SYGVKD. CDR3 length: 15 amino acids. V was clipped by 10 bases and J by 3 bases; unmatched bases: 8. This CDR3 is CATLAGGPVTDTQYF. In DNA form, the CDR3 reads TGTGCCACCCTAGCGGGAGGGCCAGTAACAGATACGCAGTATTTT.

This chain joins TRBV5-1 and TRBJ2-2; tentative D call: TRBD1 (5 bases). CDR3 length: 14 amino acids. Germline V gene sequence: CDR1 SGHRS, CDR2 YFSETQ. Trimming shortened V by 1 base and J by 7 bases, and 11 bases separated the two germline ends. Here the CDR3 reads CASSLLQVGGELFF. The CDR3 nucleotides are TGCGCCAGCAGCTTGTTACAGGTCGGCGGGGAGCTGTTTTTT.

The V and J genes are TRBV28 and TRBJ2-2; possibly TRBD1 for D (6 bases). The V and J ends lost 3 bases and 4 bases respectively, with 18 bases between them. CDR1 and CDR2 from the germline V gene are MDHEN and SYDVKM. The CDR3 length is 17 residues. CDR3 coding DNA: TGTGCCAGCAGTTTCCCTCTCACAGGGAGTGCCACCGGGGAGCTGTTTTTT. It translates to CASSFPLTGSATGELFF.

This rearrangement joins TRBV27 to TRBJ2-7; weak D call: TRBD2 (5 bases). This CDR3 is built from 13 residues. Between the trimmed V and J ends, which lost 2 bases and 7 bases, there was a span of 12 bases. The germline CDR1 and CDR2 sequences are MNHEY and SMNVEV (reference sequence). CDR3 in amino acids: CASSLRGSGEQYF. CDR3 nucleotide sequence: TGTGCCAGCAGTTTACGCGGGTCTGGAGAGCAGTACTTC.

The chain carries TRBV21-1 and TRBJ1-3; the listed D gene, TRBD1, was not tested against the DNA. TRBV21-1 is an annotated pseudogene. CDR3 length equals 15 residues. The CDR3 spells CASSKAGHSGNTIYF. CDR3 nucleotide sequence: TGTGCCAGCAGCAAAGCTGGCCACTCTGGAAACACCATATATTTT.

The table lists this clone with a few counts. The V and J genes are TRBV2 and TRBJ1-6; TRBD1 might be the D (6 bases). Germline V lookup: CDR1 SNHLY, CDR2 FYNNEI. This CDR3 is built from 14 residues. V shed 6 bases and J shed 7 bases, with 13 bases lying between them. As DNA, the CDR3 is TGTGCCAGCAGCGGACAGTTCAACAATTCACCCCTCCACTTT. It specifies CASSGQFNNSPLHF.

The CDR3 DNA sequence: TGTGCCAGCAGTTTATCGACAGGGAGTAACACTGAAGCTTTCTTT. Translating gives CASSLSTGSNTEAFF. The chain employs TRBV27 and TRBJ1-1; TRBD1 matches 7 bases. V shed 0 bases, J shed 2 bases, and the junction held 3 bases outside the gene matches. The CDR3 totals 15 residues. Germline V CDR1 and CDR2: MNHEY, SMNVEV (reference sequence).

This chain uses TRBV10-2 with TRBJ2-7; D is undetermined. The length of the CDR3 is 14 residues. V was trimmed by 6 bases and J by 7 bases, leaving 19 bases between them. Germline CDR1 and CDR2: WSHSY and SAAADI. The CDR3 protein is CASRTAEPLREQYF. The CDR3 DNA reads as TGCGCCAGCAGAACTGCGGAGCCCCTAAGGGAGCAGTACTTC.

The chain is built from TRBV6-2 or TRBV6-3 and TRBJ1-4, with D possibly matching TRBD1 (5 bases). This CDR3 spans 15 amino acids. The germline gives CDR1 MNHEY, CDR2 SVGEGT. Trimming took off 6 bases at V and 0 bases at J, with 11 bases between the two ends. The CDR3 DNA is TGTGCCAGCAGCGGGACTCTTCCAACTAATGAAAAACTGTTTTTT. Residues: CASSGTLPTNEKLFF.

This chain links TRBV6-5 with TRBJ2-7, with 9 bases aligning to TRBD2. The CDR3 runs to 14 residues. Germline V gives CDR1 MNHEY, CDR2 SVGAGI. V shed 2 bases, J shed 2 bases, and the junction held 1 base outside the gene matches. As DNA, the CDR3 is TGTGCCAGCAGTTACGGCGGGAGGGCCTACGAGCAGTACTTC. It encodes CASSYGGRAYEQYF.

The chain links TRBV19 to TRBJ2-3; D is undetermined. CDR1 LNHDA and CDR2 SQIVND come from the germline V gene (reference sequence). The CDR3 runs to 14 residues. The V and J ends lost 4 bases and 0 bases respectively, with 8 bases between them. The CDR3 loop reads CASSRQISTDTQYF. CDR3 bases: TGTGCCAGTAGTAGGCAGATTAGCACAGATACGCAGTATTTT.

CDR3 residues: CASSAGTGSSYNSPLHF. DNA for the CDR3: TGTGCCAGCAGTGCCGGGACTGGGAGCTCCTATAATTCACCCCTCCACTTT. This chain links TRBV5-4 with TRBJ1-6; TRBD1 might be the D (5 bases). Trimming stripped 5 bases from V and 0 bases from J, with 15 bases between. CDR1 and CDR2 (germline): SGHNT, YYREEE (reference sequence). The CDR3 sequence is 17 residues long.

This clone was seen a handful of times. Its ends do not fully match the called genes, so a read error is possible. This chain links TRBV30 with TRBJ2-7; 8 nucleotides line up with TRBD2. The germline V gene has CDR1 GTSNPN and CDR2 SVGIG (reference sequence). The CDR3 runs to 14 residues. CDR3: CAWSPWTSSNEQYF. The DNA for the CDR3 is TGTGCCTGGAGTCCTTGGACTAGCTCCAACGAGCAGTACTTC.